This T cell receptor (beta chain) was captured in a study of blood T cell repertoires in COVID-19 (TCRdb year 2020). Regarding the research as a whole: Samples covering the acute and convalescent phases of COVID-19 were provided by collaborators in the United States, Italy and Spain. The prospective study material was composed of cDNA or gDNA derived from T cells, B-cell-depleted T cells, or PBMCs. Deeply sampled blood TCRbeta repertoires from subjects exposed to, actively infected with, or recovered from COVID-19 were included in the dataset. A freely available public database, intended as a resource for researchers studying the immune response to SARS-CoV-2, is where the repertoires were released. Samples came from the ongoing ImmuneRACE study (first 160 participants) plus 1,254 subjects from 6 global collaborators. The sample metadata nearly always contained a de-identified subject ID, COVID-19 status, age in years and sex. HLA class I and class II types, where available, came from metadata supplied by the sample provider rather than from assay-based typing.

General findings and caveats noted by the study authors: The quantity of clinical and demographic metadata differed by source and by participant and was supplied without curation.

This clone was counted between two and nine times. Its binding antigen is unknown. The sample holds no much larger clone one base away, and base qualities are not on file. Collaborating institutions collected whole blood in K2EDTA tubes following their own protocols. For TCRbeta analysis, collaborators shipped samples in one of three forms: frozen whole blood, isolated PBMCs, or DNA extracted from either of those sample types. The immunoSEQ Assay, a bias-controlled multiplex PCR, was used to amplify TCRbeta CDR3 regions from genomic DNA. On the authors' methods: The number of nucleated cells in each sample was estimated from the amplification of reference gene primers within the assay. To quantify the absolute abundance of each unique TCRbeta CDR3 rearrangement, sequence reads were collapsed and filtered. For each sample, productive Simpson clonality was calculated as the square root of Simpson's diversity index over productive rearrangements. Sourced from immuneACCESS, this table was stored by TCRdb with only in-frame sequences that have V and J called. A share of the clones is absent; for the studies checked, an unresolved V gene accounts for under half, and the remainder has no known explanation. The V and J calls and clone size come from that table; D and trimming were worked out from the DNA. For this sample there are around 36,000 clones; around 86% appear just once. Approximately 6.6% of the sample rests with the top ten.

Sequenced material: peripheral blood. The clonotype originates from a human donor in a cohort sampled during active COVID-19.

The CDR3 in this case is CASSETSGGAGELFF. The DNA sequence follows: TGTGCCAGCAGTGAGACTAGCGGGGGGGCCGGGGAGCTGTTTTTT. The rearrangement joined TRBV6-1 to TRBJ2-2; TRBD2 fits 14 bases in the junction. From the cysteine up to the phenylalanine, the CDR3 has a length of 15 residues. Kept here is only the CDR3 DNA, which spans 45 bases and is read in frame from base 1. Taken from the germline V gene, the CDR1 and CDR2 loops are MNHNS and SASEGT. V is cut back by 3 bases and J by 6 bases, with 0 bases in the junction unmatched.